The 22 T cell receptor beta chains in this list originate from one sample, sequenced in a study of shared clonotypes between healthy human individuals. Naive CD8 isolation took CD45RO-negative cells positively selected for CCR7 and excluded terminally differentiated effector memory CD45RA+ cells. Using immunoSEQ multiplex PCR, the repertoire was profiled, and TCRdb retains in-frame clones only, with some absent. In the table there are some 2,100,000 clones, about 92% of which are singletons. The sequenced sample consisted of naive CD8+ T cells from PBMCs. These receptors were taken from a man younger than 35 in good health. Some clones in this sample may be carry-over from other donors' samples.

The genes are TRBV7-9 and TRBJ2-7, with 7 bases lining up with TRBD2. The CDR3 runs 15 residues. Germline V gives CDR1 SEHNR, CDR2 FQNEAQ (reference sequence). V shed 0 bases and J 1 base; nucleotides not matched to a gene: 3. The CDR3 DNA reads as TGTGCCAGCAGCTTAGCTGGGAGGGGATCCTACGAGCAGTACTTC. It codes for CASSLAGRGSYEQYF.

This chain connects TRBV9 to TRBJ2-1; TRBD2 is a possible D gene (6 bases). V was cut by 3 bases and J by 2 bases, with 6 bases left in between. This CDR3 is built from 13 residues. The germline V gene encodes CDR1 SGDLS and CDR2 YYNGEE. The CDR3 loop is CASSGGTYNEQFF. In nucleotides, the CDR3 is TGTGCCAGCAGCGGCGGGACCTACAATGAGCAGTTCTTC.

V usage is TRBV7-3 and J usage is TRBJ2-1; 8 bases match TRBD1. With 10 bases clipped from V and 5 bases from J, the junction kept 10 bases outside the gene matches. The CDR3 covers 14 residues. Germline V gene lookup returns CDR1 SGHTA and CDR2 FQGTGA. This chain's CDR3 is CAKTDRDRNNEQFF. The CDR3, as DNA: TGTGCCAAAACCGACCGGGACAGGAACAATGAGCAGTTCTTC.

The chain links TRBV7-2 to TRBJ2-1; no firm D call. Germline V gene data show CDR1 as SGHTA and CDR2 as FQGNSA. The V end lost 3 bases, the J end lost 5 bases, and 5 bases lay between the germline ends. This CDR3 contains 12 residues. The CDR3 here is CASSFWNNEQFF. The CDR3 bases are TGTGCCAGCAGCTTTTGGAACAATGAGCAGTTCTTC.

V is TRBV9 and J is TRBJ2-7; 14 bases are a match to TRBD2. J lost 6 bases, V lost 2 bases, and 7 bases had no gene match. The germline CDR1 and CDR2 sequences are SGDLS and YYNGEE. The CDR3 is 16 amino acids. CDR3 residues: CASSVGTSGSLGEQYF. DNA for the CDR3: TGTGCCAGCAGCGTGGGGACTAGCGGGAGTCTAGGCGAGCAGTACTTC. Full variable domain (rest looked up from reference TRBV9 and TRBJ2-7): DSGVTQTPKHLITATGQRVTLRCSPRSGDLSVYWYQQSLDQGLQFLIQYYNGEERAKGNILERFSAQQFPDLHSELNLSSLELGDSALYFCASSVGTSGSLGEQYFGPGTRLTVT.

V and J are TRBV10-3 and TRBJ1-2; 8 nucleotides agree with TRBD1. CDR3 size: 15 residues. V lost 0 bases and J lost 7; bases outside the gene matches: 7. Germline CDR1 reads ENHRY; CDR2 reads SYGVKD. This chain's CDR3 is CAISESDRGTGGYTF. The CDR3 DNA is TGTGCCATCAGTGAGTCAGACAGGGGTACGGGTGGCTACACCTTC.

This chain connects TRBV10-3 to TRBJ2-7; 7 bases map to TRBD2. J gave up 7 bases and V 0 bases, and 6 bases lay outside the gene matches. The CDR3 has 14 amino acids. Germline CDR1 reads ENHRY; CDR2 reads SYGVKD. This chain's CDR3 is CAISESVAGEEQYF. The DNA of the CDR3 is TGTGCCATCAGTGAGTCGGTGGCGGGGGAGGAGCAGTACTTC.

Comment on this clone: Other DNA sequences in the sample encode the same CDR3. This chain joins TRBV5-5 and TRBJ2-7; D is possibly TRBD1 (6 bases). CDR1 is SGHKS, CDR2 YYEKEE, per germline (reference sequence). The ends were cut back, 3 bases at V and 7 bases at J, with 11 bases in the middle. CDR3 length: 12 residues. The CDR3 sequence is CASSSTGYEQYF. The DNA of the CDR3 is TGTGCCAGCAGCTCAACAGGGTATGAGCAGTACTTC. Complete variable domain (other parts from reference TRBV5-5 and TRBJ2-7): DAGVTQSPTHLIKTRGQQVTLRCSPISGHKSVSWYQQVLGQGPQFIFQYYEKEERGRGNFPDRFSARQFPNYSSELNVNALLLGDSALYLCASSSTGYEQYFGPGTRLTVT.

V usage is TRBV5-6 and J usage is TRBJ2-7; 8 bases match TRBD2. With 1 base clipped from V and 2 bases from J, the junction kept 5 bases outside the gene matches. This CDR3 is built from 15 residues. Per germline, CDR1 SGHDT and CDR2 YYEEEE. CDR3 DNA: TGTGCCAGCAGCTTGTTCGAAGCGGGAGCCTACGAGCAGTACTTC. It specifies CASSLFEAGAYEQYF.

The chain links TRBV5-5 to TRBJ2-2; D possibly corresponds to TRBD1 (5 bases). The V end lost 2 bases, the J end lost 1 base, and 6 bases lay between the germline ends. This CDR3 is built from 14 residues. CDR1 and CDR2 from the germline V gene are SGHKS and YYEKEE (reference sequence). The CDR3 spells CASSFGQNTGELFF. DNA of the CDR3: TGTGCCAGCAGCTTCGGACAGAACACCGGGGAGCTGTTTTTT.

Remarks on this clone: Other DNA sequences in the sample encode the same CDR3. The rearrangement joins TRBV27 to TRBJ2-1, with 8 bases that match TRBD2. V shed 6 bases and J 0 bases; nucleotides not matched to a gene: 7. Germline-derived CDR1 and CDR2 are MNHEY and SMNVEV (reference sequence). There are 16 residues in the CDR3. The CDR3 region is CASSSSAGDSYNEQFF. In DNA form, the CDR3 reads TGTGCCAGCAGCTCCTCAGCGGGAGACTCCTACAATGAGCAGTTCTTC.

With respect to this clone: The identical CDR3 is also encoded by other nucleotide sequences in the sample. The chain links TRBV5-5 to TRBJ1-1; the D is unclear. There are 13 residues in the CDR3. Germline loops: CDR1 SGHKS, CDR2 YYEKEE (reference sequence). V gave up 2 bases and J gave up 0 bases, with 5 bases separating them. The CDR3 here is CASSLDLNTEAFF. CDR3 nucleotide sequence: TGTGCCAGCAGCTTAGATTTGAACACTGAAGCTTTCTTT.

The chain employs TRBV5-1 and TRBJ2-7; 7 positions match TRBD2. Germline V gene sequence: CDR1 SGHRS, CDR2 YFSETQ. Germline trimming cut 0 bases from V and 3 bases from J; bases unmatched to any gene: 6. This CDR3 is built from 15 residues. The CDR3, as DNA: TGCGCCAGCAGCTTGGCGTCTAGCGGACTCTACGAGCAGTACTTC. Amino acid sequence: CASSLASSGLYEQYF.

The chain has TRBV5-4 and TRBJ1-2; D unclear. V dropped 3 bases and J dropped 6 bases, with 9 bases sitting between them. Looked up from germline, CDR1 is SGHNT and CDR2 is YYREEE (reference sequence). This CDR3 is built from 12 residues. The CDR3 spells CASSSTQDGYTF. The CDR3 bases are TGTGCCAGCAGCTCGACCCAGGATGGCTACACCTTC. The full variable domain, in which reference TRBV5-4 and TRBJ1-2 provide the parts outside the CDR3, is ETGVTQSPTHLIKTRGQQVTLRCSSQSGHNTVSWYQQALGQGPQFIFQYYREEENGRGNFPPRFSGLQFPNYSSELNVNALELDDSALYLCASSSTQDGYTFGSGTRLTVV.

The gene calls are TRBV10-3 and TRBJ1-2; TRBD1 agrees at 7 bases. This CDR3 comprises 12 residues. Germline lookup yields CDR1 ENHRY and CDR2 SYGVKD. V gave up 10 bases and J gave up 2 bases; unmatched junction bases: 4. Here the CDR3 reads CASLTGNYGYTF. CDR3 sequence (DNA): TGTGCCAGCCTGACAGGGAACTATGGCTACACCTTC.

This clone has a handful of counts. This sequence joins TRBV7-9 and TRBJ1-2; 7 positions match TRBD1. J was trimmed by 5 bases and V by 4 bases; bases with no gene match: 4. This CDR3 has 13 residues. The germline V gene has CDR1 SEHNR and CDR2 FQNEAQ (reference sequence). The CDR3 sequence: CASSSRDRYGYTF. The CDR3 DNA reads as TGTGCCAGCAGCTCCCGGGACAGATATGGCTACACCTTC.

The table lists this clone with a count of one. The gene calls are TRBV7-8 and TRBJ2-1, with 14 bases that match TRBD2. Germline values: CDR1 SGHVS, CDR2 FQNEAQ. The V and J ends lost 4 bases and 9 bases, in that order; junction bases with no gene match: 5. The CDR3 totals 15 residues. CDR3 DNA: TGTGCCAGCAGCTCGGGACTAGCGGGAGTAGGTGAGCAGTTCTTC. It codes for CASSSGLAGVGEQFF.

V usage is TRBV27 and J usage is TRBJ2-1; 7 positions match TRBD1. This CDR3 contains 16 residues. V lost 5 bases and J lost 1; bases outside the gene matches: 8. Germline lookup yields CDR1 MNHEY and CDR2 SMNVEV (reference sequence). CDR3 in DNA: TGTGCCAGCAGTACCCGACAGGGAAAGTCCTACAATGAGCAGTTCTTC. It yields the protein CASSTRQGKSYNEQFF.

CDR3 sequence reads: CASSYSGAWEQYF. In DNA, the CDR3 is TGTGCCAGCAGTTACTCCGGGGCCTGGGAGCAGTACTTC. The chain is built from TRBV6-6 and TRBJ2-7, with D possibly being TRBD1 or TRBD2 (5 bases each). From germline, CDR1 is MNHNY and CDR2 SVGAGI (reference sequence). Trimming shortened V by 0 bases and J by 7 bases, and 10 bases separated the two germline ends. The CDR3 sequence is 13 residues long.

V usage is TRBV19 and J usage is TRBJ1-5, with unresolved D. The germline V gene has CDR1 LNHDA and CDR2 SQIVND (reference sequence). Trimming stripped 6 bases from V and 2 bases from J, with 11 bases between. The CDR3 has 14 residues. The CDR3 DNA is TGTGCCAGTAGCTACGGGGTTGGCAATCAGCCCCAGCATTTT. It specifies CASSYGVGNQPQHF.

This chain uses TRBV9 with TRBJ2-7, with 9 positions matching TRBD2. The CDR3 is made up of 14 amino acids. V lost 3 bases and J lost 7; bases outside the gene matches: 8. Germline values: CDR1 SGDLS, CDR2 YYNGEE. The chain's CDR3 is CASSAVAGVGEQYF. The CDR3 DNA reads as TGTGCCAGCAGCGCAGTAGCGGGAGTAGGGGAGCAGTACTTC.

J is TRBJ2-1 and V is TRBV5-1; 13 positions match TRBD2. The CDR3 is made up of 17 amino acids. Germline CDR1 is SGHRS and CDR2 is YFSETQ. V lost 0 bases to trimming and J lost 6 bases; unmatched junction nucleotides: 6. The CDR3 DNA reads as TGCGCCAGCAGCTTGGGGTGGGGACTAGCGGGAATCAATGAGCAGTTCTTC. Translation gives CASSLGWGLAGINEQFF.